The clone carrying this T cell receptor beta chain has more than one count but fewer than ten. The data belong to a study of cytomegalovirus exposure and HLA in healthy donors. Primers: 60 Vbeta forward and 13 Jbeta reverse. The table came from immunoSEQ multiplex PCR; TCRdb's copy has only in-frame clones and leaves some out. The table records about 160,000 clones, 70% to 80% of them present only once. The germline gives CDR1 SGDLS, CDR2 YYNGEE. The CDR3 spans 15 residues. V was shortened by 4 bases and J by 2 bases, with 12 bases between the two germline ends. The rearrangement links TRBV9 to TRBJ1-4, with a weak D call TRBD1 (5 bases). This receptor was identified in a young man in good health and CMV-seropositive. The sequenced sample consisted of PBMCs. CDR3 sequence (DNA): TGTGCCAGCAGCAAGTTTGGGGGGACTAATGAAAAACTGTTTTTT. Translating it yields CASSKFGGTNEKLFF.